This T cell receptor (beta chain) was obtained from a study of vaccination and CD4 T cells after COVID-19 (dated by TCRdb to 2022 to 2024). Context from the whole study: SARS-CoV-2 positivity had been established in the convalescent patients by nasal swab PCR, and mild disease was recorded in nine of these patients and severe disease in one. Culture stimuli were overlapping spike peptide pools from SARS-CoV-2 and from the common cold coronaviruses HCoV-NL63, HCoV-OC43 and HCoV-229E. Participants got two doses of the Pfizer-BioNTech BNT162b2 vaccine (n=8) or two doses of the Moderna mRNA-1273 vaccine (n=2). Post-vaccine blood samples were collected a median of around 70 days after the second vaccine dose, ranging from roughly 13 to 250 days. The convalescent cohort comprised six males and four females, including two Hispanic individuals, seven Caucasians, two Asians and one multiracial person. Post-COVID blood samples from convalescent patients were collected a median of around 100 days after diagnosis, with a range of about 35 to 180 days. In 10 COVID-19 convalescent patients and a few infection-naive healthy vaccine recipients, researchers compared the spike-specific CD4+ TCR repertoire from before mRNA vaccination with the repertoire from after. In control cultures, a CEFX viral epitope pool was used as positive control, an HIV-1 Nef peptide pool was used as negative control, or no peptide was added. The study at large found these results: Nearly all vaccine-specific clones in convalescent patients (304 of 307) were mono-reactive for SARS-CoV-2 spike rather than cross-reactive with common cold coronaviruses. Relatively few convalescent patients were included in the study, and early timepoints after natural infection were not analyzed. The median number of SARS-CoV-2-reactive clonotypes rose from fewer than 25 after infection to 38 after vaccination, but the change was not significant. Among convalescent patients, a median roughly 84% of the SARS-CoV-2-reactive clones seen after vaccination appeared only after vaccination, which suggests priming specific to the vaccine.

Library preparation used PCR. DNA from cultured CD4+ T cells was subjected to TCR sequencing with the Oncomine TCR Beta short-read assay at the Johns Hopkins FTIC core. The QIAamp micro DNA kit was used to extract genomic DNA from the cultured CD4+ T cells. Oncomine TCR Beta libraries from cultured CD4+ T cells were pooled using unique dual indexes and sequenced on an Illumina iSeq 100. In the source study's methods: Non-productive sequences were removed, and CDR3s not starting with C, not ending with F or W, or shorter than 7 amino acids were discarded. The MANAFEST web application was used to identify antigen-specific clonotypes by comparing peptide-stimulated wells against reference wells and other culture wells. An FDR below 0.05, an odds ratio above 5, and a productive frequency above 0.1% in at least two of three replicate wells were required for clones to be considered positive. A clonotype was classed as cross-reactive if the clonotype showed significant expansion both in SARS-CoV-2 spike wells and in at least one common cold coronavirus spike condition. Similarity between CDR3 sequences was evaluated in R version 3.6.1 using Levenshtein distances (stringdist) and unrooted phylogenetic trees (ape). Starting from the raw public reads, TCRdb applied fastp trimming at Q25, assembled clones with MiXCR and retained in-frame beta chains. Duplicate CDR3 protein sequences are folded into a single record with the most common DNA and genes. The V and J calls here are based on TCRdb, not the publication. This sample lists about 15,000 distinct CDR3 sequences; over 60% were detected once. The top ten clones comprise about a sixth of the sample.

The CDR3 numbers 15 residues from cysteine through phenylalanine. The kept DNA is CDR3 alone, 45 bases in frame from the first base. As encoded in the germline V gene (reference sequence), CDR1 is LNHNV while CDR2 is YYDKDF. Cut back by 5 bases and 0 bases, the V and J ends lie 11 bases apart. The treatment or condition label here, explained by the study, means: roughly 10-day PBMC culture with coronavirus spike peptide pools or control peptides (ViraFEST assay). The study used the ViraFEST assay, which expanded antigen-specific T cells with peptide pools and then identified expanded clonotypes by TCR sequencing. The convalescent patients' positive SARS-CoV-2 PCR tests were from March to December 2020, which was before the Alpha, Beta and Delta variants emerged in the United States. Each well held around 2 million PBMCs cultured in IMDM containing approximately 5% human AB serum and approximately 9.8 IU/ml IL-2, with 8.5 to 10 ug/ml peptide pools added. Half of the culture medium was replaced with fresh IL-2-containing medium on days 3 and 7. After 10 to 11 days of culture, CD4+ T cells were isolated by negative selection with the EasySep CD4+ T cell isolation kit. Ficoll-Paque Plus gradient centrifugation was used to isolate PBMCs from whole blood, and the isolated PBMCs were then either used fresh or cryopreserved at -140C. Each culture condition was generally run in triplicate wells.

This clonotype was found a few times. There is no known antigen for this receptor. Base qualities are not at hand, and no much larger clone is one base apart. Material for sequencing was CD4+ T cells from blood, cultured in vitro. The sequence came from a human donor who had recovered from COVID-19. The sequence joins TRBV15 to TRBJ1-5; no D gene can be assigned with confidence. The nucleotide sequence reads TGTGCCACCAGCCTACCGTGGGATAGCAATCAGCCCCAGCATTTT. This is translated as CATSLPWDSNQPQHF.